One TCR beta chain is described in this entry. Its target is not known. This sample stems from a study of siplizumab effects on memory and regulatory T cells. Study-wide results and limits: Both greater diversity than memory cells and a major contribution to the alloresponse seemed to characterize naive T cells.

The assay looked at 100,000 or so TCR templates in each sample. Some clones are missing from TCRdb's copy, which holds only in-frame ones; the method was immunoSEQ multiplex PCR. The repertoire holds approximately 100,000 clones, with 80% to 95% as singletons. Germline V gene lookup returns CDR1 SNHLY and CDR2 FYNNEI. The CDR3 has 17 residues. The V segment lost 7 bases and the J segment 6 bases; nucleotides outside the gene matches: 16. The genes are TRBV2 and TRBJ2-2, with 8 bases matching TRBD1. Source material: non-Treg CD4+ T cells sorted from blood. The source is a human donor in good health. CDR3 in amino acids: CASNKGQGGTSPGELFF. CDR3 nucleotides: TGTGCCAGCAACAAAGGACAGGGCGGTACTTCCCCCGGGGAGCTGTTTTTT.